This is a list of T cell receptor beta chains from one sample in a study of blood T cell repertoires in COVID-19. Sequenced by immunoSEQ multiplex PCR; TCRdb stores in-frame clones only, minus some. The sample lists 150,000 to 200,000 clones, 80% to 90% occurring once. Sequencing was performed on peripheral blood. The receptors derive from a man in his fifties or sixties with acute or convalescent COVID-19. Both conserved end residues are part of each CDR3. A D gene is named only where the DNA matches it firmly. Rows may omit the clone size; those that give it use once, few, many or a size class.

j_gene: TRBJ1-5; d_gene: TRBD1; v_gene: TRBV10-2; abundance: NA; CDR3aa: CASSRGTGNQPQHF; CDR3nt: TGCGCCAGCAGTCGCGGGACAGGGAATCAGCCCCAGCATTTT
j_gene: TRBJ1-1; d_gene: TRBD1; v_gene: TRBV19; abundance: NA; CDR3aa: CASSIQGVENTEAFF; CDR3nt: TGTGCCAGTAGTATTCAGGGGGTTGAGAACACTGAAGCTTTCTTT
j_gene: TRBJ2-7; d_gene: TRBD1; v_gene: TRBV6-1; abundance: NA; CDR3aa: CASSDETGGTPYEQYF; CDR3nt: TGTGCCAGCAGTGATGAGACAGGGGGAACCCCCTACGAGCAGTACTTC
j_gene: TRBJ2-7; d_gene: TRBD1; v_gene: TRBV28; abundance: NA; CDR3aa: CASLPRTGYYEQYF; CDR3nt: TGTGCCAGCCTCCCAAGGACAGGGTATTACGAGCAGTACTTC
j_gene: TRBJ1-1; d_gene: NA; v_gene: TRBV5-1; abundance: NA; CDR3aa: CASSTGTTQNTEAFF; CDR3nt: TGCGCCAGCAGCACCGGGACAACGCAGAACACTGAAGCTTTCTTT
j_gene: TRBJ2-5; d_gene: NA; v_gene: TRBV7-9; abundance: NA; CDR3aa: CASSLNSYQETQYF; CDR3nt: TGTGCCAGCAGCTTAAATTCGTACCAAGAGACCCAGTACTTC
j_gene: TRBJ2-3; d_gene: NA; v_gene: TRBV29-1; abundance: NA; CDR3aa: CSGWTASTDTQYF; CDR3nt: TGCAGCGGCTGGACAGCTAGCACAGATACGCAGTATTTT
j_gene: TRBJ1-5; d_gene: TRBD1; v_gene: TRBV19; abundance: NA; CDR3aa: CATRQGNQPQHF; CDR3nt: TGTGCCACCCGACAGGGGAATCAGCCCCAGCATTTT
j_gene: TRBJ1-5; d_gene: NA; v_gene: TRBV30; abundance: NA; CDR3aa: CAWSAGNSNQPQHF; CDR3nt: TGTGCCTGGAGTGCGGGGAATAGCAATCAGCCCCAGCATTTT
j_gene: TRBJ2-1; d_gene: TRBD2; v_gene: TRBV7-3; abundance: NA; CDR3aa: CASSLLAGETEQFF; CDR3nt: TGTGCCAGCAGCTTACTAGCGGGAGAGACTGAGCAGTTCTTC
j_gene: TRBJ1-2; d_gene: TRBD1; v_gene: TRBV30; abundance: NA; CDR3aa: CAWSRGQGFYGYTF; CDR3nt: TGTGCCTGGAGTCGAGGACAGGGATTCTATGGCTACACCTTC
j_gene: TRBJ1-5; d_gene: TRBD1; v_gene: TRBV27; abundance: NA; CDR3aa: CASSRYPGQGLGVWTQHF; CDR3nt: TGTGCCAGCAGCAGATATCCGGGACAGGGGTTGGGGGTTTGGACCCAGCATTTT
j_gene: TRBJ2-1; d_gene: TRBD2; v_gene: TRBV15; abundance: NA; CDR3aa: CATSTLAGGTYNEQFF; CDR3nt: TGTGCCACCAGCACTCTAGCGGGAGGAACCTACAATGAGCAGTTCTTC
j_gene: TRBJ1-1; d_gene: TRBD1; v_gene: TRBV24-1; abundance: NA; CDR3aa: CATSYRQGAGNTEAFF; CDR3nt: TGTGCCACCAGTTATAGACAGGGGGCGGGGAACACTGAAGCTTTCTTT
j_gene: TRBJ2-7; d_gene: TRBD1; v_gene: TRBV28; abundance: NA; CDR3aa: CASSQILSDRVSYEQYF; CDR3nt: TGTGCCAGCAGTCAAATCCTGAGCGACAGGGTATCTTACGAGCAGTACTTC
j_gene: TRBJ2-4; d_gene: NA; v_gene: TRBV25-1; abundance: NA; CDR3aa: CASSGSGAKNIQYF; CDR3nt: TGTGCCAGCAGTGGAAGCGGAGCCAAAAACATTCAGTACTTC
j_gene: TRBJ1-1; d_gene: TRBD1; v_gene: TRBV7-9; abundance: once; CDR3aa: CASSPRQGTEAFF; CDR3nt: TGTGCCAGCAGCCCCAGACAGGGCACTGAAGCTTTCTTT
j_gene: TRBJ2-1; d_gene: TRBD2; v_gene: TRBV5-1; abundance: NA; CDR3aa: CASSRASGRADEQFF; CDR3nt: TGCGCCAGCAGCCGGGCTAGCGGGAGGGCCGATGAGCAGTTCTTC
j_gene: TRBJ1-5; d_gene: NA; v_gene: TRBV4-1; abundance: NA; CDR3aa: CASSRVGQQNQPQHF; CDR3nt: TGCGCCAGCAGCCGAGTAGGACAGCAGAATCAGCCCCAGCATTTT
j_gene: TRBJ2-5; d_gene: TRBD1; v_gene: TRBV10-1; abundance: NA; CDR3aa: CASGRDRVKETQYF; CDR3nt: TGCGCCAGCGGCCGGGACAGGGTAAAAGAGACCCAGTACTTC
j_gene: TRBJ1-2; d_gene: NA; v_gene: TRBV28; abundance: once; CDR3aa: CASSYGQSRYGYTF; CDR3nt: TGTGCCAGCAGTTATGGACAGAGTCGGTATGGCTACACCTTC
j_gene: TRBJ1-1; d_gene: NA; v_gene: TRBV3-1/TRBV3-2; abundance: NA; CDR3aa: CASSPRVRGSGEAFF; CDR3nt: TGTGCCAGCAGCCCTCGTGTTAGGGGATCAGGTGAAGCTTTCTTT
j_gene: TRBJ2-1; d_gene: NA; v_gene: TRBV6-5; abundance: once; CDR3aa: CASSYSFQAGEQFF; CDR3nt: TGTGCCAGCAGTTACTCCTTCCAGGCGGGTGAGCAGTTCTTC
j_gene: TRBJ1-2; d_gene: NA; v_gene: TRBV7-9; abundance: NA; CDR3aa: CASSSEARGYGYTF; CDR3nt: TGTGCCAGCAGCTCCGAAGCCCGGGGCTATGGCTACACCTTC
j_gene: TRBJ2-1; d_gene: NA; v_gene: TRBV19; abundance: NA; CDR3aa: CASSIGPGLDNEQFF; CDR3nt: TGTGCCAGTAGTATAGGACCGGGACTGGACAATGAGCAGTTCTTC
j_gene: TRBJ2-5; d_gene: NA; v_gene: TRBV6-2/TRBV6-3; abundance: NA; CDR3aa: CASSYDNRDQETQYF; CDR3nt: TGTGCCAGCAGTTATGATAACAGGGACCAAGAGACCCAGTACTTC
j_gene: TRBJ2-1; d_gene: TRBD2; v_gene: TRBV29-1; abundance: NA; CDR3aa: CSGGGLAYNEQFF; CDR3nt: TGCAGCGGGGGGGGACTAGCGTACAATGAGCAGTTCTTC
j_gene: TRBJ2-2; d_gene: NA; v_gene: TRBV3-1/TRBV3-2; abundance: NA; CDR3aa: CASSPLPRTVGTGELFF; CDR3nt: TGTGCCAGCAGCCCACTCCCTCGGACAGTAGGCACCGGGGAGCTGTTTTTT
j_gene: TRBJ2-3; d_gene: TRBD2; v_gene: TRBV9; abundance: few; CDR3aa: CASSVWELAVSTDTQYF; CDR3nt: TGTGCCAGCAGCGTATGGGAACTAGCGGTGAGCACAGATACGCAGTATTTT
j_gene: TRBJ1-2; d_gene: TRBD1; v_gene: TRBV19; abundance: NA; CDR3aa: CASSPRGQGDYGYTF; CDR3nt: TGTGCCAGTAGTCCGAGAGGACAGGGGGACTATGGCTACACCTTC
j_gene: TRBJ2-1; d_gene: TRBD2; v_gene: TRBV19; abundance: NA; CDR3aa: CASSIRGLANSYNEQFF; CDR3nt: TGTGCCAGTAGTATTAGGGGACTAGCGAATTCCTACAATGAGCAGTTCTTC
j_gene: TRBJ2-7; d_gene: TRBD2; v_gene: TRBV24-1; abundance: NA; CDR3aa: CATSVGGAYEQYF; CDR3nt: TGTGCCACCAGTGTTGGGGGGGCCTACGAGCAGTACTTC
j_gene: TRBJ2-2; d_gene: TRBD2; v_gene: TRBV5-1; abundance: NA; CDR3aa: CASSLVSSGSTGELFF; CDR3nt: TGCGCCAGCAGCTTGGTGTCTAGCGGTTCCACCGGGGAGCTGTTTTTT
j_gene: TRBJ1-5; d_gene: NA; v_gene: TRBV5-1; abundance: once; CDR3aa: CASSLGQNQPQHF; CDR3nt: TGCGCCAGCAGCTTGGGGCAGAATCAGCCCCAGCATTTT
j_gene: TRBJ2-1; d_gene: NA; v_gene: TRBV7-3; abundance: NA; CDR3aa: CASSSGTHTYNEQFF; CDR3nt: TGTGCCAGCAGCTCCGGGACTCACACCTACAATGAGCAGTTCTTC
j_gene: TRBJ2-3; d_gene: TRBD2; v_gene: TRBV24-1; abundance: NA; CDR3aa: CATGEGYTDTQYF; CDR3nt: TGTGCCACTGGGGAGGGGTACACAGATACGCAGTATTTT
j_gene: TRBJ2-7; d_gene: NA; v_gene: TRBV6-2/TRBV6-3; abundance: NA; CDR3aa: CASSVRIREQYF; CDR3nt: TGTGCCAGCAGTGTCCGCATCCGGGAGCAGTACTTC
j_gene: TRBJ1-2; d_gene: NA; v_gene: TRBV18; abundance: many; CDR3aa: CASSPNIRVLAGSSYGYTF; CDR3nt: TGTGCCAGCTCACCGAACATAAGAGTCCTCGCCGGGTCCAGCTATGGCTACACCTTC
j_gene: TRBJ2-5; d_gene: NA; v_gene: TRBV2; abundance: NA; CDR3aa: CAIDGGEETQYF; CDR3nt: TGTGCCATTGACGGGGGAGAGGAGACCCAGTACTTC
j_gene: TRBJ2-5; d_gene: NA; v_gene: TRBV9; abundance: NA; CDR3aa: CASSGSSSAAQETQYF; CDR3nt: TGTGCCAGCAGCGGCTCCTCTAGCGCGGCCCAAGAGACCCAGTACTTC
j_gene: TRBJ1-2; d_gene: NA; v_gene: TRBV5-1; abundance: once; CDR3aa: CASSLKMDSRYTF; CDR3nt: TGCGCCAGCAGCCTGAAAATGGACAGTAGGTACACCTTC
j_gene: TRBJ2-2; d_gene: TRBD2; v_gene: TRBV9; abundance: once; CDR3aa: CASSVDPRGLAYTGELFF; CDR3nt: TGTGCCAGCAGCGTAGATCCCAGGGGACTAGCGTACACCGGGGAGCTGTTTTTT